This TCR beta chain was sequenced in a study of T cells in Graves' hyperthyroidism and ophthalmopathy. Amplified TCR beta CDR3 regions came from RNA transcripts. Carried out on the TCR CDR3, a first-round RT-PCR used the HTBI primer set. TCRdb analysed the multiplex PCR reads with MiXCR anew, one entry per CDR3 protein. The sample has about 380,000 distinct CDR3 sequences, about 14% seen once. The sample holds a few counts of this clonotype. Looked up from germline, CDR1 is MNHEY and CDR2 is SVGAGI. The length of the CDR3 is 15 residues. Trimming pared 0 bases from V and 14 bases from J, leaving 22 bases between.

This clonotype was sampled from a man between 25 and 39 years old with Graves' hyperthyroidism that later progressed to Graves' ophthalmopathy. The chain is built from TRBV6-5 and TRBJ1-2; D not resolved. Source material: blood. The CDR3 spells CASSYSPGERMDITF. CDR3 DNA sequence: TGTGCCAGCAGTTACTCGCCCGGAGAACGGATGGATATTACCTTC.